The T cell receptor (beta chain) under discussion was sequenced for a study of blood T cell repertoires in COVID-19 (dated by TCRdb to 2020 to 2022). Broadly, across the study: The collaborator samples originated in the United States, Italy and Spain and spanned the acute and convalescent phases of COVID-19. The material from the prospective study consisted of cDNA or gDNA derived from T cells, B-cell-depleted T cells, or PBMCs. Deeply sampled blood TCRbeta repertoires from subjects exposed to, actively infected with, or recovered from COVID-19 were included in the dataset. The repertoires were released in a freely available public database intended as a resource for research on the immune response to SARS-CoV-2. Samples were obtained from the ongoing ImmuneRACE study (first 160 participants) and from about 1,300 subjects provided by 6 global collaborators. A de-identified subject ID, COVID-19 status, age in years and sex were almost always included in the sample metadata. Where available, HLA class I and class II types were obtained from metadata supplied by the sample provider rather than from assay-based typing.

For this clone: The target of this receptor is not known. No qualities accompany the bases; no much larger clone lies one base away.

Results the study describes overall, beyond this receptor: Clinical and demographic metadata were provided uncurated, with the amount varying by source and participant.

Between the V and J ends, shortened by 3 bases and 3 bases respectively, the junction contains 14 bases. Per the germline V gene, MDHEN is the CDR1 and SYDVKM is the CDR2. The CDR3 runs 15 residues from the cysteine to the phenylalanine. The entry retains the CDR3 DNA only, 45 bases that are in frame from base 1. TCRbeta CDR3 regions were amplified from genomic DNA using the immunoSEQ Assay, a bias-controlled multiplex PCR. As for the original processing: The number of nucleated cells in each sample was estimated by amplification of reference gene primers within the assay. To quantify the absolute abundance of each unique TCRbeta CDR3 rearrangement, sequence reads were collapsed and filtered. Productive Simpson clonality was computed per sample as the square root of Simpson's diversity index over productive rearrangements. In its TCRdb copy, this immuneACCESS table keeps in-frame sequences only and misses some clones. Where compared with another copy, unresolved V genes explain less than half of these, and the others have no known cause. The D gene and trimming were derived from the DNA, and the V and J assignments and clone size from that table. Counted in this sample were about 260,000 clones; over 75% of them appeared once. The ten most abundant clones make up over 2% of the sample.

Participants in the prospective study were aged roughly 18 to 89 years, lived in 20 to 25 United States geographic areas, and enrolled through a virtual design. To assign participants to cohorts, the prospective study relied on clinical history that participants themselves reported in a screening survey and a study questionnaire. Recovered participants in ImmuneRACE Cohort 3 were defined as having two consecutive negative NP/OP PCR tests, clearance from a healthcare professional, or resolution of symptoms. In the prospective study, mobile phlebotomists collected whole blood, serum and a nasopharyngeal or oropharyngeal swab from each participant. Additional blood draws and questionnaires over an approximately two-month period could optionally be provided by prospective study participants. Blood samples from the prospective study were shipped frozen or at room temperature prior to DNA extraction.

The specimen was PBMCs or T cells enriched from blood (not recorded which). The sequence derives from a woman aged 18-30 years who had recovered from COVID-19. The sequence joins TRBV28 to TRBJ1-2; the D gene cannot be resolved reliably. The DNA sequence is TGTGCCAGCAGTTTTAGACCAAACGGGGACTATGGCTACACCTTC. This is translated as CASSFRPNGDYGYTF.